This T cell receptor (beta chain) was sequenced for a study of chemoradiotherapy in HPV16-positive cancers. Sequenced by immunoSEQ multiplex PCR; TCRdb stores in-frame clones only, minus some. The repertoire holds 5,500 to 7,500 clones, with about 88% as singletons. Per germline, CDR1 LNHNV and CDR2 YYDKDF (reference sequence). The V gene lost 0 bases and the J gene lost 5 bases, with 8 bases spanning the gap. The CDR3 runs to 13 residues. V and J are TRBV15 and TRBJ2-7; D perhaps matches TRBD1 (6 bases). The TCR originated in a human donor with HPV-associated anogenital cancer. The specimen comprised tumor tissue, sampled from a patient who underwent chemoradiotherapy. CDR3 sequence reads: CATSRDSGDEQYF. The CDR3 coding sequence is TGTGCCACCAGCAGAGATTCAGGGGACGAGCAGTACTTC.